This T cell receptor (beta chain) comes out of a study of CD8+ T cells in alopecia areata. Study-level information: Skin grafts from approximately 6-12-month-old C3H/HeJ donors with spontaneous alopecia were placed on roughly 7-10-week-old female C3H/HeJ mice. General study findings and limits: The study found higher clonality in lesional than normal scalp, especially in alopecia totalis/universalis. Tissue-resident alphabeta T cells belonging to normal skin likewise get sequenced within scalp specimens. Although TCR sharing was seen in mice, sharing across patients was less clear, possibly for HLA-related reasons.

CDR1 is FNHDT and CDR2 is SITEND in the germline V gene (reference sequence). The CDR3 has 14 residues. Following extraction, RNA underwent reverse transcription to cDNA, which served as the sequencing template. Produced via immunoSEQ multiplex PCR; TCRdb's table is partial and in-frame only. The sample has 250,000 or so clones, none seen only once; the top ten hold 1.2%. In its sample, this clone was seen many times. Its specificity is unknown. Mouse gene names and germline throughout. The read terminates 4 residues before the CDR3 end, so the remaining end is supplied by the germline J gene. Using CD4, CD8alpha, NKG2D, NKG2ACE and other markers, pooled cutaneous lymph node cells were sorted.

Sequenced material: CD4+ T cells sorted from a lymph node. The clonotype originates from a C3H/HeJ mouse with alopecia areata. The MHC haplotype of this mouse line is H2-k. The chain couples TRBV19 to TRBJ2-7; maybe TRBD1 (6 bases). The CDR3 sequence: CASSIPGTTYEQYF. The CDR3 DNA, read in part, is TGTGCCAGCAGTATCCCTGGGACAACATAT. The full variable domain, its missing parts supplied by reference TRBV19 and TRBJ2-7, is GGIITQTPKFLIGQEGQKLTLKCQQNFNHDTMYWYRQDSGKGLRLIYYSITENDLQKGDLSEGYDASREKKSSFSLTVTSAQKNEMAVFLCASSIPGTTYEQYFGPGTRLTVL.